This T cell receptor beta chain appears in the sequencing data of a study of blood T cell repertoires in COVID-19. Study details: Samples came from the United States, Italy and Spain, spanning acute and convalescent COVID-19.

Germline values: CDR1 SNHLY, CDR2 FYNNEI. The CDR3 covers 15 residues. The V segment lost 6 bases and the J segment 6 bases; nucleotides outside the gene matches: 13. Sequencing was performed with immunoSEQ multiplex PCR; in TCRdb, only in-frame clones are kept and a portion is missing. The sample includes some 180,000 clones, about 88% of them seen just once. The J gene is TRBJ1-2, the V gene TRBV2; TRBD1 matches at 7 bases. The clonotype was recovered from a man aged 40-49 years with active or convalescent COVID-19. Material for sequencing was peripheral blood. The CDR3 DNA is TGTGCCAGCAGCGGCTATGACAGGGCCGGGGATGGCTACACCTTC. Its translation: CASSGYDRAGDGYTF.